Below, 20 T cell receptor beta chains from the same sample are listed, as sequenced in a study of T cell responses to AZD1222 COVID-19 vaccine. Measured with immunoSEQ multiplex PCR; TCRdb has only the in-frame clones, and not every one. Among fewer than 150,000 clones listed, about 89% were seen once. The material was peripheral blood, obtained 28 days after the second AZD1222 dose. These receptors were collected from an adult who received the AZD1222 COVID-19 vaccine.

This sequence joins TRBV10-3 and TRBJ1-5; D remains ambiguous. Germline lookup yields CDR1 ENHRY and CDR2 SYGVKD. V was cut by 2 bases and J by 3 bases, with 8 bases left in between. The CDR3 spans 14 residues. The CDR3 region is CAISENPFNQPQHF. In nucleotides, the CDR3 is TGTGCCATCAGTGAGAATCCCTTCAATCAGCCCCAGCATTTT.

The rearrangement links TRBV19 to TRBJ2-7; the match to TRBD1 covers 9 bases. Trimming took 10 bases from V and 1 from J; bases not matched to a gene: 5. Germline CDR1 reads LNHDA; CDR2 reads SQIVND (reference sequence). The CDR3 has 13 residues. CDR3 sequence reads: CAISQGASYEQYF. In DNA, the CDR3 is TGTGCCATTTCACAGGGGGCGTCCTACGAGCAGTACTTC.

The chain carries TRBV7-9 and TRBJ1-1; D may be TRBD1 (6 bases). Deletions cut 2 bases from V and 7 bases from J, with 11 bases between. This CDR3 contains 13 residues. The germline V gene has CDR1 SEHNR and CDR2 FQNEAQ (reference sequence). The CDR3: CASSLREGVEAFF. Here the CDR3 DNA reads TGTGCCAGCAGCTTAAGGGAGGGGGTTGAAGCTTTCTTT.

About this clone itself: At the DNA level, this CDR3 is encoded by other sequences in the same sample as well. The genes are TRBV19 and TRBJ2-1; no definite D call. CDR1 is LNHDA and CDR2 is SQIVND in the germline V gene (reference sequence). CDR3 length: 11 amino acids. Trimming cost V 3 bases and J 4 bases, with 1 base left between them. The CDR3, as DNA: TGTGCCAGTAGTATTTACAATGAGCAGTTCTTC. Amino acid sequence: CASSIYNEQFF.

The chain joins TRBV7-8 to TRBJ2-2, with 9 bases that match TRBD2. Germline assignment: CDR1 SGHVS and CDR2 FQNEAQ. J lost 1 base, V lost 5 bases, and 17 bases had no gene match. The CDR3 length is 20 residues. The CDR3 spells CASSPSRSRGGAENTGELFF. In DNA form, the CDR3 reads TGTGCCAGCAGCCCCTCACGATCGCGCGGGGGGGCCGAGAACACCGGGGAGCTGTTTTTT.

The chain combines TRBV18 with TRBJ2-2, with a tentative D call TRBD1 (5 bases). CDR1 is KGHSH, CDR2 LQKENI, per germline. The CDR3 length is 17 residues. V lost 2 bases to trimming and J lost 4 bases, with 17 bases between them. Here the CDR3 reads CASSPGMGRIGTGELFF. CDR3 in DNA: TGTGCCAGCTCACCAGGGATGGGGCGCATCGGCACCGGGGAGCTGTTTTTT.

This clone was recorded a few times. The chain carries TRBV19 and TRBJ2-1; a weak D match, TRBD2 (5 bases). Germline assignment: CDR1 LNHDA and CDR2 SQIVND (reference sequence). V was trimmed by 4 bases and J by 4 bases, leaving 11 bases between them. The CDR3 length is 14 residues. The CDR3 sequence is CASSRWELYNEQFF. The CDR3 coding sequence is TGTGCCAGTAGTAGGTGGGAGCTTTACAATGAGCAGTTCTTC.

V is TRBV5-1 and J is TRBJ1-1, with 9 bases lining up with TRBD1. This CDR3 spans 13 amino acids. Trimming at V came to 4 bases and at J to 8 bases, leaving 6 bases not matched to a gene. Germline V gene data show CDR1 as SGHRS and CDR2 as YFSETQ. In DNA form, the CDR3 reads TGCGCCAGCAGCCCTATGACAGGGGGGGAAGCTTTCTTT. Translating it yields CASSPMTGGEAFF. The full variable domain, in which reference TRBV5-1 and TRBJ1-1 provide the parts outside the CDR3, is KAGVTQTPRYLIKTRGQQVTLSCSPISGHRSVSWYQQTPGQGLQFLFEYFSETQRNKGNFPGRFSGRQFSNSRSEMNVSTLELGDSALYLCASSPMTGGEAFFGQGTRLTVV.

V gene TRBV2 combines with J gene TRBJ1-5, with D possibly being TRBD1 (5 bases). Germline V lookup: CDR1 SNHLY, CDR2 FYNNEI. This CDR3 is built from 14 residues. Deletions cut 4 bases from V and 3 bases from J, with 10 bases between. DNA of the CDR3: TGTGCCAGCAGTGCCGGGACTCACAATCAGCCCCAGCATTTT. Protein sequence: CASSAGTHNQPQHF.

CDR3 nucleotides: TGCGCCAGCAGCTTACTAGCGGGAGGACTCGAGCAGTACTTC. Translated, it gives CASSLLAGGLEQYF. The chain couples TRBV5-1 to TRBJ2-7; 12 nucleotides align to TRBD2. This CDR3 contains 14 residues. Germline V CDR1 and CDR2: SGHRS, YFSETQ. Losses at the gene ends were 2 bases for V and 6 bases for J; bases not matched to a gene: 3.

The V gene is TRBV2, the J gene TRBJ1-5; 7 positions match TRBD1. Germline values: CDR1 SNHLY, CDR2 FYNNEI. The J segment lost 5 bases and the V segment lost 4 bases, leaving 8 bases of the junction unmatched. CDR3 length: 15 residues. The CDR3 DNA sequence: TGTGCCAGCAGTGGGGTCGGGACAGCTCATCAGCCCCAGCATTTT. This gives the protein CASSGVGTAHQPQHF.

This chain connects TRBV18 to TRBJ1-1, with TRBD1 matching 7 bases. CDR3 length: 15 residues. Germline V CDR1 and CDR2: KGHSH, LQKENI. Germline trimming cut 5 bases from V and 3 bases from J; bases unmatched to any gene: 9. CDR3 in DNA: TGTGCCAGCTCAACTACAGGGGCTGGAGACACTGAAGCTTTCTTT. Translation gives CASSTTGAGDTEAFF.

This clone was detected once. The J gene is TRBJ1-4, the V gene TRBV27; 7 bases are a match to TRBD1. CDR1 MNHEY and CDR2 SMNVEV come from the germline V gene (reference sequence). This CDR3 spans 18 amino acids. V trimming: 0 bases; J trimming: 2 bases; junction bases outside the gene matches: 9. The CDR3 is CASSLSSRGGATNEKLFF. The DNA for the CDR3 is TGTGCCAGCAGTTTATCGTCCCGAGGGGGCGCGACTAATGAAAAACTGTTTTTT.

The V gene is TRBV6-1, the J gene TRBJ1-6; D gene ambiguous. The CDR3 runs to 13 residues. Germline CDR1 MNHNS, CDR2 SASEGT. V was trimmed by 0 bases and J by 7 bases, leaving 4 bases between them. CDR3 amino acids: CASSEALNSPLHF. The DNA for the CDR3 is TGTGCCAGCAGTGAAGCGCTAAATTCACCCCTCCACTTT.

This clone was seen only once. V usage is TRBV7-2 and J usage is TRBJ2-2; tentatively, D is TRBD2 (6 bases). CDR1 and CDR2 from the germline V gene are SGHTA and FQGNSA. Trimming stripped 1 base from V and 4 bases from J, with 10 bases between. The CDR3 loop spans 15 amino acids. The CDR3 here is CASSLELGGTGELFF. The DNA for the CDR3 is TGTGCCAGCAGCTTAGAATTGGGGGGCACCGGGGAGCTGTTTTTT. Filled out from reference TRBV7-2 and TRBJ2-2, the complete variable domain reads GAGVSQSPSNKVTEKGKDVELRCDPISGHTALYWYRQSLGQGLEFLIYFQGNSAPDKSGLPSDRFSAERTGGSVSTLTIQRTQQEDSAVYLCASSLELGGTGELFFGEGSRLTVL.

The V and J genes are TRBV18 and TRBJ1-3; 7 bases agree with TRBD1. J was trimmed by 2 bases and V by 2 bases; bases with no gene match: 6. Germline CDR1 KGHSH, CDR2 LQKENI. The CDR3 runs 16 residues. CDR3: CASSPTTGAAGNTIYF. Written as DNA, the CDR3 is TGTGCCAGCTCACCAACCACAGGGGCGGCTGGAAACACCATATATTTT.

This chain links TRBV29-1 with TRBJ2-1, with D perhaps assigned TRBD1 or TRBD2 (5 bases each). Germline values: CDR1 SQVTM, CDR2 ANQGSEA. CDR3 length equals 14 residues. Trimming took off 0 bases at V and 3 bases at J, with 9 bases between the two ends. The CDR3 region has the DNA TGCAGCGTTGAAGATGGGGGTTTCTACAATGAGCAGTTCTTC. It specifies CSVEDGGFYNEQFF.

The chain has TRBV10-1 and TRBJ1-2; tentatively, D is TRBD1 (5 bases). Deletions cut 2 bases from V and 5 bases from J, with 9 bases between. There are 13 residues in the CDR3. Per germline, CDR1 WNHNN and CDR2 SYGVQD (reference sequence). The CDR3 DNA sequence: TGCGCCAGCAGTGAGGGCAGGGAATATGGCTACACCTTC. Translated, it gives CASSEGREYGYTF.

This rearrangement joins TRBV7-9 to TRBJ1-1; D is uncertain. Germline-derived CDR1 and CDR2 are SEHNR and FQNEAQ (reference sequence). V lost 4 bases to trimming and J lost 1 base, with 10 bases between them. This CDR3 region has 14 residues. Here the CDR3 reads CASSSDTENTEAFF. CDR3 nucleotides: TGTGCCAGCAGCTCCGATACAGAGAACACTGAAGCTTTCTTT.

The chain combines TRBV12-3 or TRBV12-4 with TRBJ1-1, with D unresolved. The V end lost 4 bases, the J end lost 0 bases, and 6 bases lay between the germline ends. The CDR3 contains 13 residues. This CDR3 is CASSWQLNTEAFF. Here the CDR3 DNA reads TGTGCCAGCAGTTGGCAGCTGAACACTGAAGCTTTCTTT.